These T cell receptor beta chains were read from a single sample in a study of blood T cell repertoires in COVID-19. Produced via immunoSEQ multiplex PCR; TCRdb's table is partial and in-frame only. The sample shows approximately 250,000 clones, approximately 85% of them seen only once. Input material: PBMCs or T cells enriched from blood (not recorded which). These TCRs come from a woman in her fifties or sixties with acute COVID-19. Both conserved end residues are part of each CDR3. D genes are given only for firm matches. Clone size is given for some rows only: seen once, a few or many times, or a class if the clone is expanded.

D gene,J gene,clone size,V gene,CDR3 DNA,CDR3 protein
-,TRBJ2-1,-,TRBV5-4,TGTGCCAGCAGCTTAGGGGCCGAAAGACCTAACTCCTACAATGAGCAGTTCTTC,CASSLGAERPNSYNEQFF
TRBD2,TRBJ2-3,-,TRBV3-1/TRBV3-2,TGTGCCAGCAGCCATCCCCTAGCGGGGGGAAGCACAGATACGCAGTATTTT,CASSHPLAGGSTDTQYF
-,TRBJ2-1,few,TRBV10-3,TGTGCCATCAGTGAGGAAACACAGTCCTACAATGAGCAGTTCTTC,CAISEETQSYNEQFF
-,TRBJ2-5,-,TRBV7-2,TGTGCCAGCAGCTTATTGATGACAGTCCAAGAGACCCAGTACTTC,CASSLLMTVQETQYF
TRBD1,TRBJ2-2,once,TRBV7-8,TGTGCCAGCAGCTTTGCTGGGACAGCGAACACCGGGGAGCTGTTTTTT,CASSFAGTANTGELFF
-,TRBJ1-1,-,TRBV6-5,TGTGCCAGCAACGAAGGACTGCGAACGACTGAAGCTTTCTTT,CASNEGLRTTEAFF
-,TRBJ1-2,-,TRBV6-1,TGTGCCAGCAGTGAAGCGGGGGCCGAAGCATCCTATGGCTACACCTTC,CASSEAGAEASYGYTF
-,TRBJ2-3,once,TRBV7-2,TGTGCCAGCAGCTCCGTCAGTGGGGCGTTGGATACGCAGTATTTT,CASSSVSGALDTQYF
-,TRBJ1-3,-,TRBV6-5,TGTGCCAGCAGCCTCGGAAACACCATATATTTT,CASSLGNTIYF
-,TRBJ1-1,once,TRBV9,TGTGCCAGCAGCGAGCGACCCACCGTCTCCTTGAGCACTGAAGCTTTCTTT,CASSERPTVSLSTEAFF
-,TRBJ1-6,-,TRBV7-2,TGTGCCAGCAGCCCCCTGTCTAATTCACCCCTCCACTTT,CASSPLSNSPLHF
-,TRBJ1-2,-,TRBV6-5,TGTGCCAGCAGCTATAGAGATGGCTACACCTTC,CASSYRDGYTF
-,TRBJ1-1,few,TRBV7-3,TGTGCCAGCAGCTTGGGACACCAGAACACTGAAGCTTTCTTT,CASSLGHQNTEAFF
-,TRBJ2-2,once,TRBV6-1,TGTGCCAGCAGTGAAGTCCTCCAGGGAAGCACCGGGGAGCTGTTTTTT,CASSEVLQGSTGELFF
-,TRBJ1-5,-,TRBV6-2/TRBV6-3,TGTGCCAGCAGTTTGGACACATATAGCAATCAGCCCCAGCATTTT,CASSLDTYSNQPQHF
TRBD2,TRBJ2-2,-,TRBV30,TGTGCCTGGACGGGCAAGCGGGGGGGCGCCGGGGAGCTGTTTTTT,CAWTGKRGGAGELFF
-,TRBJ1-6,few,TRBV5-4,TGTGCCAGCAGCTTGTCGGGGAGCTCCTATAATTCACCCCTCCACTTT,CASSLSGSSYNSPLHF
-,TRBJ2-7,-,TRBV21-1,TGTGCCAGCACCAAAGGGACAGATCTTCTTAGGGTCCTTCGCGAGCAGTACTTC,CASTKGTDLLRVLREQYF
TRBD1,TRBJ2-7,-,TRBV3-1/TRBV3-2,TGTGCCAGCAGCCCGGGACAGGGGTTCCTACACGAGCAGTACTTC,CASSPGQGFLHEQYF
-,TRBJ1-1,-,TRBV10-3,TGTGCCATCAGTGGGGCGAACACTGAAGCTTTCTTT,CAISGANTEAFF
-,TRBJ2-5,-,TRBV9,TGTGCCAGCAGCGTAGGGCTAGAGCCGGGGGAGACCCAGTACTTC,CASSVGLEPGETQYF
-,TRBJ2-3,-,TRBV29-1,TGCAGCGTGGGAGGACTACACACAGATACGCAGTATTTT,CSVGGLHTDTQYF
-,TRBJ2-7,-,TRBV28,TGTGCCAGCAGTATTAGGACAGAAACCTACGAGCAGTACTTC,CASSIRTETYEQYF
-,TRBJ1-2,-,TRBV6-4,TGTGCCAGCAGTGACGGGGGCAAAGCTAACTATGGCTACACCTTC,CASSDGGKANYGYTF
TRBD1,TRBJ2-5,-,TRBV5-4,TGTGCCAGCAGCTTGGATGGCAGGGGGATAGTGGAGACCCAGTACTTC,CASSLDGRGIVETQYF
TRBD1,TRBJ1-4,-,TRBV18,TGTGCCAGCTCACCTGGACAGGGAGGGAGAGAAAAACTGTTTTTT,CASSPGQGGREKLFF
-,TRBJ1-1,-,TRBV29-1,TGCAGCGGACAGAACACTGAAGCTTTCTTT,CSGQNTEAFF
-,TRBJ1-4,-,TRBV30,TGTGCCTGGAGTGTATTGCGGGATGGAAAACTGTTTTTT,CAWSVLRDGKLFF
TRBD1,TRBJ1-5,-,TRBV27,TGTGCCAGCAGTCCACAGGGGGCAGGGCAGCCCCAGCATTTT,CASSPQGAGQPQHF
TRBD1,TRBJ1-1,-,TRBV6-5,TGTGCCAGCAGTACCCAGACAGGGTTCTTTGGAGCTTTCTTT,CASSTQTGFFGAFF
TRBD2,TRBJ2-3,once,TRBV7-9,TGTGCCAGCAGCTTTGGGATGGGGACTAGCGTTGGCACAGATACGCAGTATTTT,CASSFGMGTSVGTDTQYF
-,TRBJ2-7,few,TRBV7-9,TGTGCCAGCAGCTCACAGGGTTTAGACGAGCAGTACTTC,CASSSQGLDEQYF
-,TRBJ2-2,many,TRBV5-8,TGTGCCAGCAGCTTGGTCGGGAACACCGGGGAGCTGTTTTTT,CASSLVGNTGELFF
-,TRBJ2-1,once,TRBV27,TGTGCCAGCAGCTTATCGAACGGTGAGCAGTTCTTC,CASSLSNGEQFF
-,TRBJ1-3,-,TRBV9,TGTGCCAGCAGCGTATACGGAGATGGAAACACCATATATTTT,CASSVYGDGNTIYF
TRBD1,TRBJ1-1,-,TRBV11-3,TGTGCCAGCAGCAGAGGTGGGGGACAGGGAGGCACTGAAGCTTTCTTT,CASSRGGGQGGTEAFF
-,TRBJ1-2,-,TRBV29-1,TGCAGCGTTGAAGATCAGGGGCAGGGTTTTGGCTACACCTTC,CSVEDQGQGFGYTF
-,TRBJ1-2,-,TRBV18,TGTGCCAGCTCACCAAGCACAGGGAGAACAGCAGAATATGGCTACACCTTC,CASSPSTGRTAEYGYTF
TRBD1,TRBJ1-4,-,TRBV7-8,TGTGCCAGCAGCTCTAGGACAGGGTTTAATGAAAAACTGTTTTTT,CASSSRTGFNEKLFF
-,TRBJ1-4,-,TRBV21-1,TGTGCCAGCAGCAAGGGGGAGGTTGGTGAAAAACTGTTTTTT,CASSKGEVGEKLFF
-,TRBJ1-1,-,TRBV7-2,TGTGCCAGCAGCTTCGCAGGCACTGAAGCTTTCTTT,CASSFAGTEAFF
-,TRBJ1-1,once,TRBV5-1,TGCGCCAGCAGCTTCCAGGCCGGTAGGAACACTGAAGCTTTCTTT,CASSFQAGRNTEAFF
-,TRBJ2-1,-,TRBV7-2,TGTGCCAGCAGCTTGCAGGAATACAATGAGCAGTTCTTC,CASSLQEYNEQFF
TRBD1,TRBJ1-2,-,TRBV2,TGTGCCAGCAGAGACAGGGGACGGTATGGCTACACCTTC,CASRDRGRYGYTF
-,TRBJ1-1,many,TRBV11-2,TGTGCCAGCAGTCCATCGAACACTGAAGCTTTCTTT,CASSPSNTEAFF
-,TRBJ1-2,-,TRBV6-4,TGTGCCAGCAGCGACCACACCAACTATGGCTACACCTTC,CASSDHTNYGYTF
-,TRBJ1-2,-,TRBV19,TGTGCCAGTAGCCTTAGAGACTATGGCTACACCTTC,CASSLRDYGYTF
-,TRBJ1-2,-,TRBV27,TGTGCCAGCAGGGGCCGTGGACAGCCCAACTATGGCTACACCTTC,CASRGRGQPNYGYTF
TRBD1,TRBJ1-4,-,TRBV3-1/TRBV3-2,TGTGCCAGCAGACGGACAGGGGGACCGAATGAAAAACTGTTTTTT,CASRRTGGPNEKLFF
-,TRBJ1-1,-,TRBV7-9,TGTGCCAGCAGCTTGCGAGACACTGAAGCTTTCTTT,CASSLRDTEAFF
-,TRBJ1-2,-,TRBV15,TGTGCCACCAGCAGAGATACCGGGGGAGTGTTTGGCTACACCTTC,CATSRDTGGVFGYTF
TRBD1,TRBJ1-2,few,TRBV5-4,TGTGCCAGCAGCTTGGCCGTCCCGGGACAGAACTATGGCTACACCTTC,CASSLAVPGQNYGYTF
TRBD1,TRBJ1-1,-,TRBV5-1,TGCGCCAGCAGCGGCCCCTCGACAGGGGGGGCGGACACTGAAGCTTTCTTT,CASSGPSTGGADTEAFF
-,TRBJ2-1,-,TRBV7-3,TGTGCCAGCAGCCGCTTACATCTGCAAGTCTCCTACAATGAGCAGTTCTTC,CASSRLHLQVSYNEQFF
TRBD1,TRBJ1-1,-,TRBV19,TGTGCCACCCGAGGGACAGGGGGTTGGAACACTGAAGCTTTCTTT,CATRGTGGWNTEAFF